One sample yielded the 15 T cell receptor beta chains listed below, sequenced in a study of CD8 T cells in ankylosing spondylitis. Study observations and caveats: Ankylosing spondylitis blood seemed to carry a telltale TCR beta motif made of eight highly homologous variants.

TCRdb independently ran MiXCR on the 5' RACE reads; one entry per CDR3 protein. Of some 700,000 distinct CDR3 sequences listed, about 20% were seen once; the top ten hold approximately 18%. For these TCRs, the target antigens are not known. The sequenced material came from blood, either unsorted or a sorted T cell fraction (not recorded which). The receptors come from a male donor with ankylosing spondylitis.

This clonotype was recorded many times. The rearrangement uses TRBV5-1 and TRBJ2-5; no reliable D call. The V gene's germline CDR1 is SGHRS and CDR2 YFSETQ. Trimming stripped 0 bases from V and 2 bases from J, with 8 bases between. CDR3 length: 14 amino acids. In nucleotides, the CDR3 is TGCGCCAGCAGCTTGGGAGCAGCTCAAGAGACCCAGTACTTC. Amino acids: CASSLGAAQETQYF.

This chain joins TRBV20-1 and TRBJ2-1; possible D gene TRBD2, 6 bases. The CDR3 runs to 16 residues. The germline V and J ends were trimmed by 1 base and 4 bases, with 17 bases remaining between them. Germline V CDR1 and CDR2: DFQATT, SNEGSKA (reference sequence). DNA of the CDR3: TGCAGTGCTAGAGCGAATAGCGGTGTTAAATACAATGAGCAGTTCTTC. Its translation is CSARANSGVKYNEQFF.

This clonotype was picked up a small number of times. The gene calls are TRBV12-3 or TRBV12-4 and TRBJ1-1; TRBD1 matches 7 bases. CDR3 size: 14 residues. Trimming cost V 5 bases and J 0 bases; bases outside gene matches: 3. The CDR3, as DNA: TGTGCCAGCAGTAGACAGGGAGTGAACACTGAAGCTTTCTTT. It codes for CASSRQGVNTEAFF.

This clonotype showed up just a few times. This chain connects TRBV12-3 or TRBV12-4 to TRBJ2-6, with 12 positions matching TRBD1. V shed 6 bases and J 0 bases; nucleotides not matched to a gene: 0. The CDR3 is 16 amino acids. Here the CDR3 DNA reads TGTGCCAGCAGGGGACAGGGGGCCTCTGGGGCCAACGTCCTGACTTTC. Translated: CASRGQGASGANVLTF.

This clonotype turned up a few times. The rearrangement links TRBV6-2 or TRBV6-3 to TRBJ2-3, with TRBD1 identical over 7 bases. The CDR3 sequence is 13 residues long. Germline values: CDR1 MNHEY, CDR2 SVGEGT. Trimming at V came to 6 bases and at J to 2 bases, leaving 2 bases not matched to a gene. The CDR3 spells CASRGQYTDTQYF. CDR3 coding DNA: TGTGCCAGCAGGGGACAGTACACAGATACGCAGTATTTT.

This clonotype was counted a few times. J is TRBJ2-7 and V is TRBV12-3 or TRBV12-4, with 8 bases lining up with TRBD2. The CDR3 extends over 15 amino acids. V lost 5 bases and J lost 1; bases outside the gene matches: 7. CDR3 in DNA: TGTGCCAGCAGTCGTAGCGGGACCAATTCCTACGAGCAGTACTTC. Its protein is CASSRSGTNSYEQYF.

The sample holds a few counts of this clonotype. The chain couples TRBV3-1 to TRBJ2-3; TRBD2 is a possible D gene (6 bases). V lost 5 bases and J lost 4, with 10 bases in between. This CDR3 region has 13 residues. Germline V gene data show CDR1 as LGHDT and CDR2 as YNNKEL (reference sequence). CDR3 in DNA: TGTGCCAGCAGCGCCCGCGGGGCAGATACGCAGTATTTT. Residues: CASSARGADTQYF.

This clonotype was observed a handful of times. The chain joins TRBV4-3 to TRBJ2-2, with D unclear. Trimming left V 1 base short and J 0 bases short, with 9 bases between. The CDR3 spans 16 residues. Germline V gene lookup returns CDR1 LGHNA and CDR2 YSLEER. The CDR3 is CASSQGDFSNTGELFF. The CDR3 DNA reads TGCGCCAGCAGCCAAGGGGATTTTTCGAACACCGGGGAGCTGTTTTTT.

In its sample, this clonotype was seen a few times. This chain links TRBV18 with TRBJ2-7, with D possibly TRBD1 on 5 matching bases. This CDR3 has 13 amino acids. The germline V gene encodes CDR1 KGHSH and CDR2 LQKENI. Between the trimmed V and J ends, which lost 6 bases and 1 base, there was a span of 10 bases. This CDR3 reads CASSATESYEQYF. CDR3 nucleotides: TGTGCCAGCTCTGCGACAGAGTCCTACGAGCAGTACTTC. The full variable domain, in which reference TRBV18 and TRBJ2-7 provide the parts outside the CDR3, is NAGVMQNPRHLVRRRGQEARLRCSPMKGHSHVYWYRQLPEEGLKFMVYLQKENIIDESGMPKERFSAEFPKEGPSILRIQQVVRGDSAAYFCASSATESYEQYFGPGTRLTVT.

The table lists this clonotype with a few counts. The J gene is TRBJ2-7, the V gene TRBV20-1, with D perhaps matching TRBD2 (7 bases). The ends were cut back, 3 bases at V and 0 bases at J, with 15 bases in the middle. The CDR3 runs 15 residues. Germline V gives CDR1 DFQATT, CDR2 SNEGSKA (reference sequence). CDR3 bases: TGCAGTGCTAGTGGAGGGGGGGATAGCTCCTACGAGCAGTACTTC. As protein: CSASGGGDSSYEQYF.

On this clonotype: The junction differs from germline at one of its ends, possibly a read error. This sequence joins TRBV7-7 and TRBJ1-1; D unclear. Per germline, CDR1 SSHAT and CDR2 FNYEAQ (reference sequence). The CDR3 spans 13 residues. Here the CDR3 reads CASSSNPNTEAFF. The DNA for the CDR3 is TGTGCTAGCAGCTCCAATCCGAACACTGAAGCTTTCTTT.

This clonotype was counted between two and nine times. J is TRBJ1-1 and V is TRBV7-6; TRBD1 might be the D (5 bases). Germline loops: CDR1 SGHVS, CDR2 FNYEAQ. This CDR3 contains 14 residues. V was pared by 8 bases and J by 4 bases, with 17 bases between. CDR3 amino acids: CASGPRGGATEAFF. The CDR3 coding sequence is TGTGCCAGCGGCCCCCGGGGAGGGGCCACTGAAGCTTTCTTT.

The rearrangement joins TRBV4-1 to TRBJ2-3, with no clear D. Trimming took off 3 bases at V and 5 bases at J, with 6 bases between the two ends. Germline-derived CDR1 and CDR2 are MGHRA and YSYEKL. The CDR3 spans 12 residues. The CDR3 reads CASSHVGDTQYF. CDR3 DNA: TGCGCCAGCAGCCACGTGGGAGATACGCAGTATTTT.

The sample holds a few counts of this clonotype. The chain combines TRBV29-1 with TRBJ1-1; D gene unclear. The CDR3 contains 13 residues. CDR1 is SQVTM and CDR2 is ANQGSEA in the germline V gene. The ends were cut back, 0 bases at V and 1 base at J, with 6 bases in the middle. The CDR3 DNA reads TGCAGCGTTGAAGATCTACCGAACACTGAAGCTTTCTTT. Translating it yields CSVEDLPNTEAFF.

This clonotype was observed a few times. For the CDR3, the DNA is TGCGCCAGCAGCCAAGATACTAGCGGGAGTAGCGGGGAGCTGTTTTTT. Amino acids: CASSQDTSGSSGELFF. The rearrangement joins TRBV4-1 to TRBJ2-2; 11 positions agree with TRBD2. V dropped 0 bases and J dropped 7; count of bases not matched to a gene: 4. Germline V gene sequence: CDR1 MGHRA, CDR2 YSYEKL. The CDR3 contains 16 residues.